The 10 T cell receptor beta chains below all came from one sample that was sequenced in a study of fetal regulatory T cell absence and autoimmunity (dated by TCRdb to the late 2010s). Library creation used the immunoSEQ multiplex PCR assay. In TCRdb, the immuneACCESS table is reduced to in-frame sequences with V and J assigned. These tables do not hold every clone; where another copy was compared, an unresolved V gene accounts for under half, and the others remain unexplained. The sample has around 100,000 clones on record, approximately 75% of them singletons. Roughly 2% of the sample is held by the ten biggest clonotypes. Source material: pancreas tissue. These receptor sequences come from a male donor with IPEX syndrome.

In nucleotides, the CDR3 is TGCGCCAGCAGCCACCTCTCTGGGGCCAACGTCCTGACTTTC. This gives the protein CASSHLSGANVLTF. This chain joins TRBV5-1 and TRBJ2-6, with D hard to call. The germline gives CDR1 SGHRS, CDR2 YFSETQ. The ends were cut back, 4 bases at V and 0 bases at J, with 5 bases in the middle. CDR3 length equals 14 residues. The full variable domain, completed using reference TRBV5-1 and TRBJ2-6, is KAGVTQTPRYLIKTRGQQVTLSCSPISGHRSVSWYQQTPGQGLQFLFEYFSETQRNKGNFPGRFSGRQFSNSRSEMNVSTLELGDSALYLCASSHLSGANVLTFGAGSRLTVL.

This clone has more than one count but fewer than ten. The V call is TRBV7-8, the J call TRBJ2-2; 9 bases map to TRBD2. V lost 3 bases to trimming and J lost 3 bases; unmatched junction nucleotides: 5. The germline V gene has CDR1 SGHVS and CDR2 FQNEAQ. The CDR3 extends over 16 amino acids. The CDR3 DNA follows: TGTGCCAGCAGCTTTAGCGGGGGCCTCCACACCGGGGAGCTGTTTTTT. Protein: CASSFSGGLHTGELFF.

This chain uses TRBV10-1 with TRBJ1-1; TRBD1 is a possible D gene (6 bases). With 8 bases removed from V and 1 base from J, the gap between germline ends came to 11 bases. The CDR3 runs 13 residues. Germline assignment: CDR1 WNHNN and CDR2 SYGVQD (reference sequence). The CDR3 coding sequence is TGCGCCAGCCTCAAGGACAGGAACACTGAAGCTTTCTTT. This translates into CASLKDRNTEAFF.

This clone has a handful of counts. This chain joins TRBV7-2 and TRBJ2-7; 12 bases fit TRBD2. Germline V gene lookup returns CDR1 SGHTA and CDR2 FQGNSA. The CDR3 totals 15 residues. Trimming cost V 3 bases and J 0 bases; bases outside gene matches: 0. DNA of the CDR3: TGTGCCAGCAGCTTGACTAGCGGGAGCTCCTACGAGCAGTACTTC. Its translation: CASSLTSGSSYEQYF.

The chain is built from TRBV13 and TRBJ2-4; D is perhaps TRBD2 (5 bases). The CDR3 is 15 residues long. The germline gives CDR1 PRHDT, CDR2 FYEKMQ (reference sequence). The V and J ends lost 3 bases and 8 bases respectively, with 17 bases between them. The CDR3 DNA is TGTGCCAGCAGCTTGGGGAGATACCCCGGGGACATTCAGTACTTC. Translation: CASSLGRYPGDIQYF.

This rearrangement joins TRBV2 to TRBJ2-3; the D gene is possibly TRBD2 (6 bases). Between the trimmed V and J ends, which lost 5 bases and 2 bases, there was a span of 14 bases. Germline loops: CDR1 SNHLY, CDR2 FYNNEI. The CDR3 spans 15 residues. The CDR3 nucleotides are TGTGCCAGCAGTAGGAGGGCTGGACCCACAGATACGCAGTATTTT. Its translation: CASSRRAGPTDTQYF.

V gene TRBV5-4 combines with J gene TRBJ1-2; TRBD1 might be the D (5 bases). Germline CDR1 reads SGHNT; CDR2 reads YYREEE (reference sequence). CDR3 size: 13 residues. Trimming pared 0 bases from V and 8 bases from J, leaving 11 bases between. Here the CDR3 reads CASSLGGRRGYTF. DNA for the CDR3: TGTGCCAGCAGCTTGGGGGGGAGGCGGGGCTACACCTTC.

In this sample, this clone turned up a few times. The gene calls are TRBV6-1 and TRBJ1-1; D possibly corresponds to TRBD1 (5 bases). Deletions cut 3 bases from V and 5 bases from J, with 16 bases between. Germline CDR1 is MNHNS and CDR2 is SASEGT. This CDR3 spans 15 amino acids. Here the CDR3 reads CASSDGPGGGTEAFF. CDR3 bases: TGTGCCAGCAGTGATGGGCCCGGGGGAGGGACTGAAGCTTTCTTT.

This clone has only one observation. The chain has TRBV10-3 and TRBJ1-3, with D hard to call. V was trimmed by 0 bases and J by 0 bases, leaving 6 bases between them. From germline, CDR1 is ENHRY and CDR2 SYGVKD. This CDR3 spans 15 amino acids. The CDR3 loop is CAISESGGSGNTIYF. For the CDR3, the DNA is TGTGCCATCAGTGAGTCTGGCGGCTCTGGAAACACCATATATTTT.

The CDR3 protein is CASSLWGSYEQYF. The CDR3 DNA reads TGTGCCAGCAGTTTGTGGGGCTCCTACGAGCAGTACTTC. The chain joins TRBV27 to TRBJ2-7; D uncertain. The CDR3 loop spans 13 amino acids. Germline CDR1 MNHEY, CDR2 SMNVEV (reference sequence). V was trimmed by 3 bases and J by 0 bases, leaving 6 bases between them.